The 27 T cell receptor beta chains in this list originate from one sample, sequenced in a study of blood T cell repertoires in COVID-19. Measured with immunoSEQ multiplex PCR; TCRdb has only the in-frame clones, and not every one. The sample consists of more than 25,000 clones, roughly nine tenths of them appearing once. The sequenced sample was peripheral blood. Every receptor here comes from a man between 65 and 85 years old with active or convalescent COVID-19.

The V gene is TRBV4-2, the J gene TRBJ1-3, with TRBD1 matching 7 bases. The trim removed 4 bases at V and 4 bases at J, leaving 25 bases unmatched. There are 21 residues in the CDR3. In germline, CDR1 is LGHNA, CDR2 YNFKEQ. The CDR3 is CASSPSSETGRGIFSGNTIYF. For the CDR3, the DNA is TGTGCCAGCAGCCCCTCCTCGGAGACAGGGCGCGGGATTTTCTCCGGAAACACCATATATTTT.

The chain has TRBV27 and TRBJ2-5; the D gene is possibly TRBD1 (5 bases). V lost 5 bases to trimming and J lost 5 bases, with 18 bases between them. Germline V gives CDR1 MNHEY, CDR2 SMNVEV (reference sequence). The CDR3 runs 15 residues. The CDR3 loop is CASSPLGPVSETQYF. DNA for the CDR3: TGTGCCAGCAGTCCCTTGGGGCCCGTCTCGGAGACCCAGTACTTC.

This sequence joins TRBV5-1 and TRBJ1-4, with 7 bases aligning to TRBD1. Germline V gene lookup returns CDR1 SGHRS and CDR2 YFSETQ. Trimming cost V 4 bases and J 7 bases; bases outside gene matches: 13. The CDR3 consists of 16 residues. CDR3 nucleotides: TGCGCCAGCAGCAGAGGGGACAGTGGCGGCCGTGAAAAACTGTTTTTT. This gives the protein CASSRGDSGGREKLFF.

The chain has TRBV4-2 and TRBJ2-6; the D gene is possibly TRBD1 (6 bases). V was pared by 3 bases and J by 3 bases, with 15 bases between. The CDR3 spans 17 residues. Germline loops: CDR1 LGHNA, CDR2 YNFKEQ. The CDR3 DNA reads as TGTGCCAGCAGCCAGGAACTCAGGGGCGGTGGGGCCAACGTCCTGACTTTC. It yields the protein CASSQELRGGGANVLTF.

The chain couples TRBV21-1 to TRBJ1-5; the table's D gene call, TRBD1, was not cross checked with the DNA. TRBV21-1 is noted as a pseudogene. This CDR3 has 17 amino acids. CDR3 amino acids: CASSKQEGTDSNQPQHF. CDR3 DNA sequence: TGTGCCAGCAGCAAACAGGAGGGGACAGATAGCAATCAGCCCCAGCATTTT.

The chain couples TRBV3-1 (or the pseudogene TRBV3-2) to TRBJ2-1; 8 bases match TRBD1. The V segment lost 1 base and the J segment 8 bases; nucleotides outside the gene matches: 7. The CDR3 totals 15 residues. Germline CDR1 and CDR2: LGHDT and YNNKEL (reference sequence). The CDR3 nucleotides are TGTGCCAGCAGCCAAGGGACAGGGACTGCTTATGAGCAGTTCTTC. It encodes CASSQGTGTAYEQFF.

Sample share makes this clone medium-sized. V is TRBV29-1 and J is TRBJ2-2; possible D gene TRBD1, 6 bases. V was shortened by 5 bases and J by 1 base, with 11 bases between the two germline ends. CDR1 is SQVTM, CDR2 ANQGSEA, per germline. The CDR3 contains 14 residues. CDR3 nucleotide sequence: TGCAGCGTTTCTCCGGGACAGAACACCGGGGAGCTGTTTTTT. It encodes CSVSPGQNTGELFF.

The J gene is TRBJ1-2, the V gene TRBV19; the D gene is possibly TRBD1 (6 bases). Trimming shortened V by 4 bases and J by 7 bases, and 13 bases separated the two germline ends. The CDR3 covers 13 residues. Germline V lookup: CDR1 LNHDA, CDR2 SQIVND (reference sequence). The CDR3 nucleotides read TGTGCCAGTAGTAATGACAGGACGCGTGGCTACACCTTC. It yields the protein CASSNDRTRGYTF.

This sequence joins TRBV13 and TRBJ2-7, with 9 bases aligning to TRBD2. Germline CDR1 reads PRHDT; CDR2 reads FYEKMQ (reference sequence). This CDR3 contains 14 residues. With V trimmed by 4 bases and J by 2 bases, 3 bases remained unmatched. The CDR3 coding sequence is TGTGCCAGCAGCTCGGGACTAGCTCCCTACGAGCAGTACTTC. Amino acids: CASSSGLAPYEQYF.

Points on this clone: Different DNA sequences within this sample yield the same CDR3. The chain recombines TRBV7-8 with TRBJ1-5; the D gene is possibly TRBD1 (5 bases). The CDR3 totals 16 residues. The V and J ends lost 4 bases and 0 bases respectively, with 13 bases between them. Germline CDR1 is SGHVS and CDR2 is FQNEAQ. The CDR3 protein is CASSSGGRDSNQPQHF. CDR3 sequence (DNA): TGTGCCAGCAGCTCGGGGGGACGGGATAGCAATCAGCCCCAGCATTTT.

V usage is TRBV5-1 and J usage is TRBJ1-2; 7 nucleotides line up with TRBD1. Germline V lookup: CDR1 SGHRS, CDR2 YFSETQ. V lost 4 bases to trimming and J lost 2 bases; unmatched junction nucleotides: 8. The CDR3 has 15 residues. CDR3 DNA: TGCGCCAGCAGCCCCCAACTGACAGGGAACTATGGCTACACCTTC. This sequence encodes CASSPQLTGNYGYTF.

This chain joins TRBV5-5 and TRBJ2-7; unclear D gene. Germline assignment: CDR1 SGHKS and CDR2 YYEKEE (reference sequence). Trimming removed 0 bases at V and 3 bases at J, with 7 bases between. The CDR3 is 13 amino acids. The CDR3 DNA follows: TGTGCCAGCAGCTTGGTCCCCAGCTACGAGCAGTACTTC. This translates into CASSLVPSYEQYF. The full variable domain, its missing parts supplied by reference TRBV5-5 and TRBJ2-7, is DAGVTQSPTHLIKTRGQQVTLRCSPISGHKSVSWYQQVLGQGPQFIFQYYEKEERGRGNFPDRFSARQFPNYSSELNVNALLLGDSALYLCASSLVPSYEQYFGPGTRLTVT.

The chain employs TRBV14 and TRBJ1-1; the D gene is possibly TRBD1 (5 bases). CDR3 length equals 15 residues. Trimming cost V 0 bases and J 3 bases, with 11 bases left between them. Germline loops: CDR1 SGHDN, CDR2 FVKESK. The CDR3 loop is CASSQDRQGYTEAFF. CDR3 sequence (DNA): TGTGCCAGCAGCCAAGATAGGCAGGGCTACACTGAAGCTTTCTTT.

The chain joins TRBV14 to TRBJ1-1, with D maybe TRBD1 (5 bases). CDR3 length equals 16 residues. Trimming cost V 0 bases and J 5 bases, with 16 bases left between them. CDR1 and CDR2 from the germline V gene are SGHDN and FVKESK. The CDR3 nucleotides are TGTGCCAGCAGCCAAGATTTGGGGGGTGATGGAACTGAAGCTTTCTTT. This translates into CASSQDLGGDGTEAFF.

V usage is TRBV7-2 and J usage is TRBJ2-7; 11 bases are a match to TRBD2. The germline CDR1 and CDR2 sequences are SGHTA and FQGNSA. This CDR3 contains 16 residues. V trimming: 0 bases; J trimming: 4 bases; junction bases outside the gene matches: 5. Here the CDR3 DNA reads TGTGCCAGCAGCTTAGCCGCGACTAGCGGGGAGTACGAGCAGTACTTC. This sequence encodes CASSLAATSGEYEQYF.

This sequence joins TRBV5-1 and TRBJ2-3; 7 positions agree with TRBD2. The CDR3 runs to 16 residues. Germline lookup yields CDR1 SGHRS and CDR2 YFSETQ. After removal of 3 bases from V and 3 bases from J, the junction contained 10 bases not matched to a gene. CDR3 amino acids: CASSSRGGSDTDTQYF. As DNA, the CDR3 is TGCGCCAGCAGCTCGAGGGGCGGGAGTGATACAGATACGCAGTATTTT.

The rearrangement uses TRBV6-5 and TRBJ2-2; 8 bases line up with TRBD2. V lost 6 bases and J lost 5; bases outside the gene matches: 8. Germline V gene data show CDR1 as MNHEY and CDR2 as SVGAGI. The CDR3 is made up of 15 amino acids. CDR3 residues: CASRGPGGATGELFF. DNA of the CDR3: TGTGCCAGCAGAGGCCCGGGAGGGGCTACCGGGGAGCTGTTTTTT.

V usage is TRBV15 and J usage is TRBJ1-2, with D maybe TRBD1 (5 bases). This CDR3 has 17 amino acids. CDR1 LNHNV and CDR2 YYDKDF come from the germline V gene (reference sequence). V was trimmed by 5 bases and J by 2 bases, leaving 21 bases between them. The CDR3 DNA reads TGTGCCACCAGCGAGCCCCCAGGGTATGCGGGGAACTATGGCTACACCTTC. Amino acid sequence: CATSEPPGYAGNYGYTF.

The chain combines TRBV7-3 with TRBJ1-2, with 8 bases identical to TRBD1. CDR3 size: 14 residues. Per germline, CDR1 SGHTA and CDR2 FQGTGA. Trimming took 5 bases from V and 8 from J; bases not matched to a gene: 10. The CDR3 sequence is CASSQDQGAGGYTF. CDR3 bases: TGTGCCAGCAGCCAAGACCAGGGGGCAGGAGGCTACACCTTC.

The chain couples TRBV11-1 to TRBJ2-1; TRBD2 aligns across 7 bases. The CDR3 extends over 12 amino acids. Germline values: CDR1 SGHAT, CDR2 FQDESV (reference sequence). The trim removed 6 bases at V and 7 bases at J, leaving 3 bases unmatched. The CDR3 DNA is TGTGCCAGCAGACATAGCGGGAATGAGCAGTTCTTC. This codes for CASRHSGNEQFF.

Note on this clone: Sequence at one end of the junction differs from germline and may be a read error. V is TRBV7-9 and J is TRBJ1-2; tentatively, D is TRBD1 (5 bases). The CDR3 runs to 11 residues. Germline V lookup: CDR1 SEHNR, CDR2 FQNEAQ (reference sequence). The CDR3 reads CASSFGDSTYF. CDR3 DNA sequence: TGTGCCAGCAGCTTCGGTGACAGCACCTACTTC.

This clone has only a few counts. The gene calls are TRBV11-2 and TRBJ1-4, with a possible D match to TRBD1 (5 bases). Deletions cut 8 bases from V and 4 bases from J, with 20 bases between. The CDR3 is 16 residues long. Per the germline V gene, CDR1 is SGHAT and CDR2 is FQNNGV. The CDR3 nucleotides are TGTGCCAGCGCACCGAGCGAAGGGGACTTTAATGAAAAACTGTTTTTT. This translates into CASAPSEGDFNEKLFF. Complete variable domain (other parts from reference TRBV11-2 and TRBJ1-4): EAGVAQSPRYKIIEKRQSVAFWCNPISGHATLYWYQQILGQGPKLLIQFQNNGVVDDSQLPKDRFSAERLKGVDSTLKIQPAKLEDSAVYLCASAPSEGDFNEKLFFGSGTQLSVL.

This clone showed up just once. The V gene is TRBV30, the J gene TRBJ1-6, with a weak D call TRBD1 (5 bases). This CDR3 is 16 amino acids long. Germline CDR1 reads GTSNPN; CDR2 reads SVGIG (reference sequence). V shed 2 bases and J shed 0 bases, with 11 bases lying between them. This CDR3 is CAWSPGGSSYNSPLHF. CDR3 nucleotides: TGTGCCTGGAGTCCTGGGGGGAGCTCCTATAATTCACCCCTCCACTTT.

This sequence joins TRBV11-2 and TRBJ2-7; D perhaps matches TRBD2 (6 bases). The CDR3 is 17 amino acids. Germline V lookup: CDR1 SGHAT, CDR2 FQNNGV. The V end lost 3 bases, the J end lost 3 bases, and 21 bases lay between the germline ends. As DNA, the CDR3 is TGTGCCAGCAGCTTTATGCCCCCGGGAGCCAGTCTCTACGAGCAGTACTTC. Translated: CASSFMPPGASLYEQYF.

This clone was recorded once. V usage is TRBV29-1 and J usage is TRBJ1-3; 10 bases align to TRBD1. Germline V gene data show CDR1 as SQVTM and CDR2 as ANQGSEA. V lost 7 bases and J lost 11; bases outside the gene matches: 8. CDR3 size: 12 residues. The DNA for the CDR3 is TGCAGCGCCGGGACAGGGGCGGGTGCCATATATTTT. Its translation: CSAGTGAGAIYF.

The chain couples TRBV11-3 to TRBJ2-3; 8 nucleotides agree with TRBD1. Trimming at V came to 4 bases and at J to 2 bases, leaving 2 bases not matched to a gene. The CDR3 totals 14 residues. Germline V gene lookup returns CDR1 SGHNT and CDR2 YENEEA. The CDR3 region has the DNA TGTGCCAGCAGCTACAGGGGGGCCACAGATACGCAGTATTTT. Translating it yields CASSYRGATDTQYF.

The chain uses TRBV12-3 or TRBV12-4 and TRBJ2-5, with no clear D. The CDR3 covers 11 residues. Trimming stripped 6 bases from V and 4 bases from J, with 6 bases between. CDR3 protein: CASSLGETQYF. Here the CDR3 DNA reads TGTGCCAGCAGCCTCGGAGAGACCCAGTACTTC.